This T cell receptor beta chain derives from a study of T cell responses to AZD1222 COVID-19 vaccine. Trimming stripped 1 base from V and 5 bases from J, with 3 bases between. Germline V gene data show CDR1 as LNHDA and CDR2 as SQIVND (reference sequence). This CDR3 is 12 amino acids long. Sequencing used immunoSEQ multiplex PCR; TCRdb keeps in-frame clones, though not all of them. Among 100,000 to 150,000 clones listed, 75% to 90% were seen once. The origin of this receptor is an adult in good health. The chain carries TRBV19 and TRBJ1-5; D unclear. Sequencing used peripheral blood, obtained on day 0 of AZD1222 vaccination. The CDR3 region is CASSIGYQPQHF. The CDR3 nucleotides read TGTGCCAGTAGTATAGGCTATCAGCCCCAGCATTTT.